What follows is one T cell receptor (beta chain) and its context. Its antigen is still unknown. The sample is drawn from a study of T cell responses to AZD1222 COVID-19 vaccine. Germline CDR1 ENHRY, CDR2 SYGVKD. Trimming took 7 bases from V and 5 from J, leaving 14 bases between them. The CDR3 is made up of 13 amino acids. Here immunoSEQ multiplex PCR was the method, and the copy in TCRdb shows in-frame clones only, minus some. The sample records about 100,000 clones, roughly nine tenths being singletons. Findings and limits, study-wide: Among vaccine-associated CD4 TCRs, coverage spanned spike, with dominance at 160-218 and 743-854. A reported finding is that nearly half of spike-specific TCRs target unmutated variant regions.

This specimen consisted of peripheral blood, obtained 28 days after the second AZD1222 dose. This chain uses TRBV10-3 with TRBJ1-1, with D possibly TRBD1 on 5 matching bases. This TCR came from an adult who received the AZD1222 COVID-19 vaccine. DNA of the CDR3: TGTGCCATCAATAAGGGGATGAGGACTGAAGCTTTCTTT. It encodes CAINKGMRTEAFF.